This T cell receptor beta chain was documented in a study of Ad26.COV2.S vaccination and SARS-CoV-2 variants. The overall study: The COV1001 Ad26.COV2.S trial arm included the donor. Ad26.COV2.S was injected intramuscularly once or twice, 56 days apart. Study-wide findings and caveats: Vaccinees and placebo recipients showed similar non-spike TCR breadth.

The sample's treatment: roughly 20 received Ad26.COV2.S at low or high dose, single or two shots; about 5 received placebo; per-sample allocation not given. Samples analyzed were those drawn on day 63 after the first vaccine or placebo injection. Germline CDR1 is SGHAT and CDR2 is FQDESV (reference sequence). V lost 5 bases, J lost 8 bases, and 16 bases lay in between. The length of the CDR3 is 14 residues. The method was immunoSEQ multiplex PCR; TCRdb's version includes in-frame clones alone and lacks a portion of them. The sample lists hundreds of thousands of clones; more than 75% were seen once. Details on this clone: Its specificity is unknown.

The source material was peripheral blood, sampled in a trial of Ad26.COV2.S vaccine versus placebo. The V gene is TRBV11-1, the J gene TRBJ2-1, with D perhaps TRBD2 (5 bases). The sequence was collected from a person between 18 and 60 years old who received the Ad26.COV2.S COVID-19 vaccine or a placebo. CDR3 sequence: CASSPPTGVDEQFF. CDR3 DNA: TGTGCCAGCAGCCCTCCGACCGGGGTTGATGAGCAGTTCTTC.